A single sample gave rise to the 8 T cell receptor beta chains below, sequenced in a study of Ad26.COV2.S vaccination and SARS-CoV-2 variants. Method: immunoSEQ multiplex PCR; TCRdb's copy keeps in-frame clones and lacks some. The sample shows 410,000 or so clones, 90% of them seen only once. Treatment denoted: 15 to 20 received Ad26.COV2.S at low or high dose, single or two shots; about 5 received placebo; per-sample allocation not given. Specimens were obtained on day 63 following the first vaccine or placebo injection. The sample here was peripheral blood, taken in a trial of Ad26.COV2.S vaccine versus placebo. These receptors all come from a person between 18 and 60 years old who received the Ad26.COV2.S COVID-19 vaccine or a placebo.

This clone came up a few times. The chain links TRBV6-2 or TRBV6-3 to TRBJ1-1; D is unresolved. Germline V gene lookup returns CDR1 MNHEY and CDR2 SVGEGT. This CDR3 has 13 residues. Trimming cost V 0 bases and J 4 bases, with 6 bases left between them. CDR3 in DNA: TGTGCCAGCAGTTACTCAACCGTCACTGAAGCTTTCTTT. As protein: CASSYSTVTEAFF.

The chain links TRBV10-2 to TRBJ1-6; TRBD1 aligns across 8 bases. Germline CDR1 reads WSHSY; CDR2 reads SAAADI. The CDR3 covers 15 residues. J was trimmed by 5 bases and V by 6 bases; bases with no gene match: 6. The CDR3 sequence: CASRDRDRHNSPLHF. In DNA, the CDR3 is TGCGCCAGCAGGGACAGGGACCGGCATAATTCACCCCTCCACTTT.

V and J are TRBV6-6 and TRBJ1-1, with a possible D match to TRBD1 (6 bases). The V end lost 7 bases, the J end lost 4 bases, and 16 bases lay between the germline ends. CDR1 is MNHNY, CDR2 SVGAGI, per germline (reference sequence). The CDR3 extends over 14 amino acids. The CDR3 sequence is CASIPGGGGTEAFF. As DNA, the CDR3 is TGTGCCAGCATTCCCGGGGGCGGAGGCACTGAAGCTTTCTTT.

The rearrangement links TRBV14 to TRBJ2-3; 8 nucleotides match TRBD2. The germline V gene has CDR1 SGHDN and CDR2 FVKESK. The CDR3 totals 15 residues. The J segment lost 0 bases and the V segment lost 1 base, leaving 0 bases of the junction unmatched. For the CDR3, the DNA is TGTGCCAGCAGCCAAGTAGCGGGAAGCACAGATACGCAGTATTTT. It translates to CASSQVAGSTDTQYF.

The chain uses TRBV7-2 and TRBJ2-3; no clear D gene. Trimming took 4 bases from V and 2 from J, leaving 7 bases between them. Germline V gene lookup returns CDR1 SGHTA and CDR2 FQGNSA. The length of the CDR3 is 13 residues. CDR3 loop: CASSSANTDTQYF. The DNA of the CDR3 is TGTGCCAGCAGCTCGGCAAACACAGATACGCAGTATTTT.

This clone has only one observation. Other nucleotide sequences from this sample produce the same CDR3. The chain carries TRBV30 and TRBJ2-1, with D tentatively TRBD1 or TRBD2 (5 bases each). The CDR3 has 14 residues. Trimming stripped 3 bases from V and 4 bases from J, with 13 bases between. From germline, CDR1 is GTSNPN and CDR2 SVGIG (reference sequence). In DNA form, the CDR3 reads TGTGCCTGGAGGGGGGAATCAAGTTACAATGAGCAGTTCTTC. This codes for CAWRGESSYNEQFF. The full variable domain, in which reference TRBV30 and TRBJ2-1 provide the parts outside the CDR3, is SQTIHQWPATLVQPVGSPLSLECTVEGTSNPNLYWYRQAAGRGLQLLFYSVGIGQISSEVPQNLSASRPQDRQFILSSKKLLLSDSGFYLCAWRGESSYNEQFFGPGTRLTVL.

The CDR3 loop is CAWTPGTGYGYTF. In DNA, the CDR3 is TGTGCCTGGACCCCAGGGACGGGTTATGGCTACACCTTC. The V call is TRBV30, the J call TRBJ1-2; a weak D match, TRBD1 (5 bases). The CDR3 covers 13 residues. Germline V gives CDR1 GTSNPN, CDR2 SVGIG (reference sequence). V was pared by 4 bases and J by 5 bases, with 14 bases between.

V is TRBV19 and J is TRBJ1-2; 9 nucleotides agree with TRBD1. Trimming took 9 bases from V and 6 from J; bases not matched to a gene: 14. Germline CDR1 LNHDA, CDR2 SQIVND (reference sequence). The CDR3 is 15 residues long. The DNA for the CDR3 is TGTGCCAGCAATAGACAGGGGGTGTCGACGCATGGCTACACCTTC. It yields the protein CASNRQGVSTHGYTF.